The rows below give T cell receptor beta chains drawn from one sample of a study of T cell changes during pregnancy in multiple sclerosis. Profiled with immunoSEQ multiplex PCR; TCRdb holds only in-frame clones, not every one. The sample has approximately 40,000 clones, around 90% seen once. The material sequenced was CD8+ T cells from peripheral blood mononuclear cells, taken after pregnancy. Every receptor here comes from a female donor with multiple sclerosis, enrolled in a pregnancy study. Each CDR3 is given with its conserved first and last residue. The D gene is left open where the match is weak. The listing skips clone size in some rows; elsewhere it reads once, few, many or a size class.

J gene | D gene | V gene | clone size | CDR3 DNA | CDR3 protein
TRBJ1-1 | NA | TRBV29-1 | NA | TGCAGCGTTCGGGGGGGGAGGAACACTGAAGCTTTCTTT | CSVRGGRNTEAFF
TRBJ1-1 | TRBD1 | TRBV11-3 | NA | TGTGCCAGCAGCTTCCGGACAGGGCCTGGGACTGAAGCTTTCTTT | CASSFRTGPGTEAFF
TRBJ1-2 | NA | TRBV19 | NA | TGTGCCAGTACCGAAGCGTCTAACTATGGCTACACCTTC | CASTEASNYGYTF
TRBJ1-2 | NA | TRBV2 | NA | TGTGCCACCCTCGGAGGTGCTTTCTATGGCTACACCTTC | CATLGGAFYGYTF
TRBJ1-3 | NA | TRBV14 | NA | TGTGCCAGCAGCCACCGGGGCTCTGGAAACACCATATATTTT | CASSHRGSGNTIYF
TRBJ2-1 | NA | TRBV7-9 | once | TGTGCCAGCAGCTTAGTTGGGATTCTGGCGGGCCCCCGGCACAATGAGCAGTTCTTC | CASSLVGILAGPRHNEQFF
TRBJ1-5 | NA | TRBV19 | NA | TGTGCCAGTAGTATCCGGGCAGGGGCTCAGCCCCAGCATTTT | CASSIRAGAQPQHF
TRBJ2-1 | NA | TRBV27 | once | TGTGCCAGCAGTAAAGCGTGGAGGGGGGGCCTCTACAATGAGCAGTTCTTC | CASSKAWRGGLYNEQFF
TRBJ1-3 | TRBD1 | TRBV5-1 | NA | TGCGCCAGCAGCTCGGACAGGGATGGAAACACCATATATTTT | CASSSDRDGNTIYF
TRBJ2-2 | NA | TRBV19 | NA | TGTGCCAGTAGTATAGATACAGGGAACACCGGGGAGCTGTTTTTT | CASSIDTGNTGELFF
TRBJ2-7 | TRBD1 | TRBV29-1 | NA | TGCAGCGTTGGGACAGGGCTCGCCTACGAGCAGTACTTC | CSVGTGLAYEQYF
TRBJ2-2 | TRBD2 | TRBV29-1 | NA | TGCAGCGTTGAAGACCCTAGCGGGGGAATGGAGCTGTTTTTT | CSVEDPSGGMELFF
TRBJ2-1 | NA | TRBV5-4 | NA | TGTGCCAGCAGCCCCGACAGGAACCTTTACAATGAGCAGTTCTTC | CASSPDRNLYNEQFF
TRBJ2-1 | NA | TRBV21-1 | NA | TGTGCCAGCAGCGAACAGGGGGCGAGTGACAATGAGCAGTTCTTC | CASSEQGASDNEQFF
TRBJ2-1 | NA | TRBV7-9 | NA | TGTGCCAGCAGCTTAGTCACTAGCCTGAATGAGCAGTTCTTC | CASSLVTSLNEQFF
TRBJ1-3 | NA | TRBV28 | NA | TGTGCCAGCAGTTTATCCAGCTCTGGAAACACCATATATTTT | CASSLSSSGNTIYF
TRBJ2-7 | TRBD2 | TRBV27 | NA | TGTGCCAGCAGCCCCGGGGTAGCGGGAGGGCTCTACGAGCAGTACTTC | CASSPGVAGGLYEQYF
TRBJ2-5 | TRBD2 | TRBV7-9 | NA | TGTGCCAGCAGTTCCCTTTCCCTGCTAGCGGAGCAAGAGACCCAGTACTTC | CASSSLSLLAEQETQYF
TRBJ1-1 | NA | TRBV7-9 | NA | TGTGCCAGCAGCTTAGGCCGGGGGAGCACTGAAGCTTTCTTT | CASSLGRGSTEAFF
TRBJ2-7 | NA | TRBV19 | NA | TGTGCCAGTAGTATAGTCGGGGTTTCCTACGAGCAGTACTTC | CASSIVGVSYEQYF
TRBJ1-2 | NA | TRBV4-1 | NA | TGCGCCAGCAGCCTCTTGGGGACTGCAGCTAACTATGGCTACACCTTC | CASSLLGTAANYGYTF
TRBJ1-1 | NA | TRBV10-3 | once | TGTGCCATCAGACGGTTCCCGAACACTGAAGCTTTCTTT | CAIRRFPNTEAFF
TRBJ1-1 | NA | TRBV10-3 | NA | TGTGCCATCATGGGCTTAAACACTGAAGCTTTCTTT | CAIMGLNTEAFF
TRBJ2-7 | TRBD1 | TRBV27 | NA | TGTGCCAGCAGTTTCGTAGGGACAGGGTTCTACGAGCAGTACTTC | CASSFVGTGFYEQYF
TRBJ2-2 | NA | TRBV4-1 | NA | TGCGCCAGCAGCCTCATGGGACACTCGAACACCGGGGAGCTGTTTTTT | CASSLMGHSNTGELFF
TRBJ1-3 | NA | TRBV15 | NA | TGTGCCACCAGCAGCTCCTCTGGAAACACCATATATTTT | CATSSSSGNTIYF
TRBJ2-7 | TRBD2 | TRBV7-7 | NA | TGTGCCAGCAGTGCGGGACTAGACGACGAGCAGTACTTC | CASSAGLDDEQYF
TRBJ1-1 | NA | TRBV27 | NA | TGTGCCAGCAGTTGGGGCCGGAACACTGAAGCTTTCTTT | CASSWGRNTEAFF